The present T cell receptor (beta chain) was sequenced within a study of Ad26.COV2.S vaccination and SARS-CoV-2 variants. Profiled with immunoSEQ multiplex PCR; TCRdb holds only in-frame clones, not every one. The data hold about 420,000 clones, with around nine tenths observed a single time. Trimming stripped 0 bases from V and 4 bases from J, with 16 bases between. The CDR3 is 16 residues long. Per the germline V gene, CDR1 is SGHAT and CDR2 is FQNNGV. This sample's treatment: 15 to 20 received Ad26.COV2.S at low or high dose, single or two shots; about 5 received placebo; per-sample allocation not given. Repertoires come from day 63 after the first vaccine or placebo injection.

The source material was peripheral blood, sampled in a trial of Ad26.COV2.S vaccine versus placebo. The J gene is TRBJ2-7, the V gene TRBV11-2; maybe TRBD2 (5 bases). The receptor was derived from a person aged 18-60 years who received the Ad26.COV2.S COVID-19 vaccine or a placebo. This CDR3 is CASSLDSGAGVYEQYF. DNA for the CDR3: TGTGCCAGCAGCTTAGATTCGGGCGCCGGGGTTTACGAGCAGTACTTC.